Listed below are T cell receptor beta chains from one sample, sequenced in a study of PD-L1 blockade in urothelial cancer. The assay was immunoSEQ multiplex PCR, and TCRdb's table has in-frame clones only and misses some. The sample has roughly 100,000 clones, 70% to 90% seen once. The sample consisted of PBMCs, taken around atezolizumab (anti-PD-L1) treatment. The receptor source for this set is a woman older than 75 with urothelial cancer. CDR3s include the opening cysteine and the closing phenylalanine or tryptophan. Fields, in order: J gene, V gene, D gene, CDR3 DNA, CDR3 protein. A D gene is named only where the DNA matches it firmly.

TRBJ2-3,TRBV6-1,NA,TGTGCCAGCGGCGGGGTGTTCACAGATACGCAGTATTTT,CASGGVFTDTQYF
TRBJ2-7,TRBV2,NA,TGTGCCAGCAGGGAAAGACAGTCCTACGAGCAGTACTTC,CASRERQSYEQYF
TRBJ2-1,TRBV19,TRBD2,TGTGCCAGTAGTATAGGAGCGCTAGCGGGACGGGGCGAGCAGTTCTTC,CASSIGALAGRGEQFF
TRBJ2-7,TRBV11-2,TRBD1,TGTGCCAGCAGCCTAGGGACAGGGGGGTACGAGCAGTACTTC,CASSLGTGGYEQYF
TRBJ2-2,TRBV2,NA,TGTGCCAGCAGTGGTAGCAGGGTGAACACCGGGGAGCTGTTTTTT,CASSGSRVNTGELFF
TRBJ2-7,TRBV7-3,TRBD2,TGTGCCAGCAGCTTAGGTCTAGCGGGGCCCTACGAGCAGTACTTC,CASSLGLAGPYEQYF
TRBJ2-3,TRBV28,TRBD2,TGTGCCAGCGGAGTAGCGGGAGAACCGGCCGATACGCAGTATTTT,CASGVAGEPADTQYF
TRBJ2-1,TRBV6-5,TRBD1,TGTGCCACCGGACAGGAATACAATGAGCAGTTCTTC,CATGQEYNEQFF
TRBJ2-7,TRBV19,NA,TGTGCCAGTAGTACTCAGGGGGGCCCCTACGAGCAGTACTTC,CASSTQGGPYEQYF
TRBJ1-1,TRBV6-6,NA,TGTGCCAGCAGCTCGACCAGGACAGTGAACACTGAAGCTTTCTTT,CASSSTRTVNTEAFF
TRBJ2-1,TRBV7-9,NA,TGTGCCAGCAGCTGGGGCGATGAGCAGTTCTTC,CASSWGDEQFF
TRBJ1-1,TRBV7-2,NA,TGTGCCAGCAGCTCTCAGGCGGGGAACACTGAAGCTTTCTTT,CASSSQAGNTEAFF
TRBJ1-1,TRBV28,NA,TGTGCCAGCAGTTTCGGGGGGGTTCTTAACACTGAAGCTTTCTTT,CASSFGGVLNTEAFF
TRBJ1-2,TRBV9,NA,TGTGCCAGCAGCGTAGAGGCGGGAGGCGCTTATGGCTACACCTTC,CASSVEAGGAYGYTF